Detailed here is one T cell receptor beta chain. Its binding antigen is unknown. No much larger clone exists at a distance of one base, and base qualities are not known. The data were taken from a study of blood T cell repertoires in COVID-19 (dated by TCRdb to 2020 to 2021). A note on the overall study: Collaborator samples came from the United States, Italy and Spain and covered acute and convalescent phases of COVID-19. The prospective study material was composed of cDNA or gDNA derived from T cells, B-cell-depleted T cells, or PBMCs. The dataset comprised deeply sampled blood TCRbeta repertoires from subjects exposed to, actively infected with, or recovered from COVID-19. The repertoires were released in a freely available public database intended as a resource for research on the immune response to SARS-CoV-2. Samples were obtained from the ongoing ImmuneRACE study (first 160 participants) and from roughly 1,300 subjects provided by 6 global collaborators. Nearly every sample came with metadata listing a de-identified subject ID, COVID-19 status, age in years and sex. Where available, HLA class I and class II types were taken from metadata supplied by the sample provider and were not determined by assay-based typing. The full study reports these points: The quantity of clinical and demographic metadata differed by source and by participant and was supplied without curation.

Samples from volunteer blood donors who had recovered from COVID-19 were contributed by a second Seattle source. Collaborating institutions collected whole blood in K2EDTA tubes following their own protocols. For TCRbeta analysis, collaborators shipped samples in one of three forms: frozen whole blood, isolated PBMCs, or DNA extracted from either of those sample types. TCRbeta CDR3 regions were amplified from genomic DNA by means of the immunoSEQ Assay, a bias-controlled multiplex PCR. On the authors' methods: The number of nucleated cells in each sample was estimated from the amplification of reference gene primers within the assay. To quantify the absolute abundance of each unique TCRbeta CDR3 rearrangement, sequence reads were collapsed and filtered. For each sample, productive Simpson clonality was calculated as the square root of Simpson's diversity index over productive rearrangements. Here the immuneACCESS table is served through TCRdb, limited to in-frame sequences with V and J called. Missing clones are a known gap in these copies; in checked studies unresolved V genes cover under half, and the rest lacks a known reason. V, J and clone size derive from that table, while D and trimming were established from the DNA sequence. The sample has a few hundred thousand clones on record, approximately 92% of them singletons. The ten largest clones represent 4.6% of the sample.

The sequenced material came from peripheral blood. The receptor's source is a woman aged 40 to 50 who had recovered from COVID-19.

The sequence in DNA is TGTGCCAGCTCACCACGGCCCGCATCCTACGAGCAGTACGTC. The translation is CASSPRPASYEQYV. The sequence joins TRBV18 to TRBJ2-7; no D gene call is confident. The germline V gene gives CDR1 as KGHSH and CDR2 as LQKENI. V and J are truncated by 1 base and 1 base respectively, leaving an intervening sequence of 8 bases. The CDR3 runs 14 residues from the cysteine to the valine. CDR3 DNA is the only sequence kept; it has 42 bases, read in frame from the first base.